Listed here are 9 T cell receptor beta chains from one sample, sequenced in a study of beta chain features in type 1 diabetes. What was sequenced were expressed TCRB transcripts, since all of the isolated RNA had been reverse transcribed. Repertoires were generated with immunoSEQ multiplex PCR, while TCRdb's copy carries only in-frame clones and drops some. The sample consists of some 400,000 clones, about 15% of them appearing once. Sequencing was carried out using naive CD4+ T cells from blood. The receptors come from a woman between 18 and 29 years old in good health.

This chain joins TRBV11-2 and TRBJ2-7, with TRBD2 identical over 11 bases. Trimming at V came to 5 bases and at J to 0 bases, leaving 6 bases not matched to a gene. The germline V gene encodes CDR1 SGHAT and CDR2 FQNNGV. This CDR3 has 16 residues. CDR3: CASSPRLAGPSYEQYF. In DNA, the CDR3 is TGTGCCAGCAGCCCACGACTAGCGGGACCCTCCTACGAGCAGTACTTC.

The table lists this clone with a few counts. CDR3 loop: CASSLGTGLEFF. The CDR3 nucleotides are TGCGCCAGCAGCTTGGGGACAGGATTGGAATTCTTC. This chain uses TRBV5-1 with TRBJ2-1; 7 bases match TRBD1. V dropped 0 bases and J dropped 16; count of bases not matched to a gene: 7. Germline CDR1 reads SGHRS; CDR2 reads YFSETQ. The CDR3 consists of 12 residues.

V is TRBV29-1 and J is TRBJ2-1; 8 bases map to TRBD2. The CDR3 has 16 amino acids. With V trimmed by 8 bases and J by 0 bases, 12 bases remained unmatched. Germline V gene lookup returns CDR1 SQVTM and CDR2 ANQGSEA. CDR3 bases: TGCAGCTCCAGGACTAGCCCGAGCCGCTCCTACAATGAGCAGTTCTTC. Translation gives CSSRTSPSRSYNEQFF.

The chain joins TRBV9 to TRBJ2-5, with TRBD1 matching 8 bases. Germline V gene lookup returns CDR1 SGDLS and CDR2 YYNGEE. V gave up 8 bases and J gave up 1 base; unmatched junction bases: 10. The CDR3 runs 15 residues. The CDR3 spells CASTLTGGPQETQYF. CDR3 in DNA: TGTGCCAGTACCCTTACAGGGGGACCCCAAGAGACCCAGTACTTC.

This chain uses TRBV9 with TRBJ1-1; D unclear. The length of the CDR3 is 15 residues. Trimming took 4 bases from V and 1 from J, leaving 14 bases between them. The germline CDR1 and CDR2 sequences are SGDLS and YYNGEE. This CDR3 is CASSPSGNANTEAFF. The CDR3 nucleotides are TGTGCCAGCAGCCCCAGTGGCAACGCGAACACTGAAGCTTTCTTT.

This clone was recorded a few times. CDR3 in DNA: TGTGCCAGCAGCGTAGTGGCCAACACTGAAGCTTTCTTT. Amino acid sequence: CASSVVANTEAFF. This rearrangement joins TRBV9 to TRBJ1-1, with no clear D. In germline, CDR1 is SGDLS, CDR2 YYNGEE. The germline V and J ends were trimmed by 0 bases and 2 bases, with 5 bases remaining between them. The CDR3 runs 13 residues.

The J gene is TRBJ2-1, the V gene TRBV7-6; 7 bases line up with TRBD1. With 1 base clipped from V and 2 bases from J, the junction kept 5 bases outside the gene matches. The CDR3 runs to 16 residues. The germline CDR1 and CDR2 sequences are SGHVS and FNYEAQ. In DNA form, the CDR3 reads TGTGCCAGCAGCTTAGGACAGGGCGTCCCCTACAATGAGCAGTTCTTC. Translation gives CASSLGQGVPYNEQFF.

This clone has only a few counts. The chain combines TRBV5-1 with TRBJ2-1; 9 nucleotides align to TRBD1. There are 17 residues in the CDR3. With 1 base clipped from V and 7 bases from J, the junction kept 12 bases outside the gene matches. The germline V gene encodes CDR1 SGHRS and CDR2 YFSETQ. The DNA for the CDR3 is TGCGCCAGCAGCTTGAGCCCTCTAGGACAGGGGACAAATGAGCAGTTCTTC. Residues: CASSLSPLGQGTNEQFF.

This clone was detected a few times. J is TRBJ2-1 and V is TRBV5-1; 7 positions match TRBD2. Germline-derived CDR1 and CDR2 are SGHRS and YFSETQ. V lost 4 bases, J lost 6 bases, and 13 bases stayed unmatched. The CDR3 is 16 amino acids. The DNA of the CDR3 is TGCGCCAGCAGCCCGCGGGGGTGGTCCACAATCAATGAGCAGTTCTTC. This sequence encodes CASSPRGWSTINEQFF.